Listed below are T cell receptor beta chains from one sample, sequenced in a study of blood T cell repertoires in COVID-19. Sequencing was performed with immunoSEQ multiplex PCR; in TCRdb, only in-frame clones are kept and a portion is missing. The data hold about 110,000 clones, with approximately 82% observed a single time. Sequencing was carried out using peripheral blood. The receptors originated from a woman of 80 years or more with acute or convalescent COVID-19. Each CDR3 is given with its conserved first and last residue. Each record gives: V gene, J gene, CDR3 protein.

v_gene: TRBV11-3; j_gene: TRBJ2-1; CDR3aa: CASSLGTSGGANEQFF
v_gene: TRBV5-6; j_gene: TRBJ1-6; CDR3aa: CASSPTGAGNSPLHF
v_gene: TRBV2; j_gene: TRBJ2-1; CDR3aa: CASSEPDRQGNEQFF
v_gene: TRBV5-4; j_gene: TRBJ1-3; CDR3aa: CASSIDRTGNTIYF
v_gene: TRBV10-3; j_gene: TRBJ1-4; CDR3aa: CATKQGNEKLFF
v_gene: TRBV5-4; j_gene: TRBJ1-3; CDR3aa: CASSIQGAGNTIYF
v_gene: TRBV11-2; j_gene: TRBJ2-2; CDR3aa: CASKIDRPLRTGELFF
v_gene: TRBV5-4; j_gene: TRBJ2-3; CDR3aa: CAFRLALDTQYF
v_gene: TRBV6-5; j_gene: TRBJ2-3; CDR3aa: CASSYWESDTQYF
v_gene: TRBV5-4; j_gene: TRBJ1-1; CDR3aa: CASSLDRKIEAFF
v_gene: TRBV5-1; j_gene: TRBJ2-3; CDR3aa: CASSKGLAEFTDTQYF
v_gene: TRBV7-9; j_gene: TRBJ2-3; CDR3aa: CASSSAGGSTDTQYF
v_gene: TRBV6-6; j_gene: TRBJ2-7; CDR3aa: CASSRGTGGDEQYF
v_gene: TRBV11-2; j_gene: TRBJ2-1; CDR3aa: CASSLRSNSALNEQFF
v_gene: TRBV11-2; j_gene: TRBJ1-3; CDR3aa: CASSFSLNTIYF
v_gene: TRBV5-8; j_gene: TRBJ2-5; CDR3aa: CASSSGQGDQETQYF
v_gene: TRBV3-1/TRBV3-2; j_gene: TRBJ2-7; CDR3aa: CASSQETGAVLEQYF
v_gene: TRBV19; j_gene: TRBJ2-3; CDR3aa: CASSMWRGALTDTQYF
v_gene: TRBV7-2; j_gene: TRBJ2-7; CDR3aa: CASSLYTGGYEQYF
v_gene: TRBV5-1; j_gene: TRBJ1-1; CDR3aa: CASSYGTANTEAFF
v_gene: TRBV28; j_gene: TRBJ1-2; CDR3aa: CASSSVGVGGYTF
v_gene: TRBV29-1; j_gene: TRBJ1-2; CDR3aa: CSVEKGQGNYGYTF
v_gene: TRBV24-1; j_gene: TRBJ2-3; CDR3aa: CATSDSTGGRLFTDTQYF
v_gene: TRBV19; j_gene: TRBJ1-5; CDR3aa: CASSRPGQSLFNQPQHF
v_gene: TRBV6-5; j_gene: TRBJ1-1; CDR3aa: CASSPAGGVNTEAFF
v_gene: TRBV15; j_gene: TRBJ2-2; CDR3aa: CATSRRPGGPDTGELFF
v_gene: TRBV6-5; j_gene: TRBJ1-2; CDR3aa: CASSLGLIYGYTF
v_gene: TRBV18; j_gene: TRBJ2-3; CDR3aa: CASSPGGTDTQYF
v_gene: TRBV6-2/TRBV6-3; j_gene: TRBJ2-7; CDR3aa: CASSHRGGRYEQYF
v_gene: TRBV6-2/TRBV6-3; j_gene: TRBJ1-6; CDR3aa: CASSSTRSPLHF
v_gene: TRBV2; j_gene: TRBJ2-2; CDR3aa: CASRLEAGELFF